Sequencing of this T cell receptor beta chain was carried out in a study of blood T cells in healthy people across ages (dated by TCRdb to between 2014 and 2016). The study in broad terms: In model experiments, roughly one uniquely barcoded TCR beta cDNA molecule per two T cells was captured by template switching. To avoid experimental bias, donors of different ages were distributed randomly across sequencing lanes. The donors were divided into four age groups: young (average around 17 years), middle-aged (around 37), aged (approximately 64) and long-lived (around 80). For two donors (one aged 18 to 29 and one aged 80 or older), the study analyzed two additional independent replicas of 1 million unique cDNA reads from the same blood draw. To track age-related changes in TCR beta repertoire diversity, the study relied on deep sequencing normalized with unique cDNA molecular identifiers.

The library relied on 5' RACE. Sequencing was carried out with an Illumina HiSeq 2500. The second PCR ran for roughly 7 to 11 cycles and used a J-beta primer mix along with a sample-barcoded 5' primer. Each TCR beta cDNA molecule received a unique molecular identifier from a template-switch 5' adaptor carrying 12 random nucleotides. Each sample yielded at least 3 million CDR3-containing paired-end reads. The Mint cDNA synthesis kit, primed by a TRBC-specific oligonucleotide, was used to synthesize first-strand cDNA from all RNA. All cDNA was treated with uracil-DNA glycosylase and then went through a first 18-cycle PCR with the universal primers M1SS and BC2_uni_R. Per the source publication's procedure: For normalization, 1 million high-quality reads were randomly selected from each sample, with every read carrying a distinct molecular identifier. Reads with shared molecular identifiers were discarded instead of being binned into consensus sequences. CDR3 identification, clonotype clustering and error correction used MiTCR with a Q25 quality threshold and the strictest error-elimination algorithm. Lower-bound total TCR beta diversity was estimated with a nonparametric unseen species model using Euler transformation. TCRdb reworked the public reads: Q25 trimming with fastp, MiXCR clone assembly, productive beta chains retained. Duplicate CDR3 protein sequences are folded into a single record with the most common DNA and genes. For this entry, the V and J calls and clone size follow TCRdb and not the study's own pipeline. Counted in this sample were over 1,200,000 distinct CDR3 sequences; almost 60% of them appeared once. In total, the top ten clones hold about 6.7% of the sample.

A note on this clonotype: The clone's antigen remains unknown. Per-nucleotide qualities are absent, and no much larger clonotype sits a single base away.

Systemically healthy Caucasian individuals from Russia, approximately 39 in total and aged roughly 6 to 100 years, were included as donors. Approximately 9.7 milliliters of peripheral blood were drawn from each donor into EDTA-treated Vacutainer tubes. Ficoll-Paque density-gradient centrifugation was used to isolate PBMCs, with at least 6 million obtained per sample. Trizol reagent was used to extract total RNA from the PBMCs, yielding at least 5 micrograms per sample. For every donor, an aliquot of PBMCs went through flow cytometry to measure the percentages of naive CD45RAhigh/CD27high T cells. The CDR3 has 14 amino acids, counting the end cysteine and phenylalanine. The CDR3 DNA has 42 bases and is translated from base 1. V is cut by 6 bases and J by 0 bases, and the space between the germline ends is 12 bases. On the study overall, not on this receptor specifically: The CMV infection status of donors was not known, potentially confounding age-related changes in expanded clonotypes. Bulk unsorted PBMC profiling prevented conclusive comparison of naive and antigen-experienced compartments. Estimates of total diversity from one million sequenced T cells were regarded as lower bounds and underestimates. Compared with the aged group, the long-lived group had more naive CD4+ T cells, fewer expanded clones and increased TCR diversity, a pattern suggesting age selection. Observed TCR beta diversity correlated strongly with the percentage of naive T cells measured by flow cytometry. As age increased, observed TCR beta diversity per million T cells dropped in a roughly linear way, and a significant reduction was already evident by age 40.

Here the chain combines TRBV12-3 or TRBV12-4 and TRBJ2-7; the D gene remains uncertain. The sample taken for sequencing was blood. The receptor comes from a young man in good health. CDR3 loop: CASSSRRYSYEQYF. Read as DNA, the sequence is TGTGCCAGCAGCTCCCGGCGATACTCCTACGAGCAGTACTTC.